A single sample is the source of the 6 T cell receptor beta chains below, sequenced in a study of regulatory T cells in long-lasting Graves disease. Time point denoted: newly diagnosed GD, antithyroid drugs for less than 3 months. Scientists built the TCR library using RNA that was extracted from PBMCs. Building of the TCR beta libraries involved iRepertoire HTBI primers and Arm-PCR of CDR3 regions. From the multiplex PCR reads, TCRdb called clonotypes with MiXCR, one entry per CDR3 protein. The sample has more than 300,000 distinct CDR3 sequences, 15% to 17% seen once. The starting material was peripheral blood mononuclear cells (PBMCs), obtained at new diagnosis, from a patient treated with antithyroid drugs. The receptors derive from a female donor with Graves disease.

The sample holds many counts of this clonotype. This chain connects TRBV2 to TRBJ2-1; no firm D call. The CDR3 contains 12 residues. Germline CDR1 reads SNHLY; CDR2 reads FYNNEI. V dropped 6 bases and J dropped 0 bases, with 3 bases sitting between them. The chain's CDR3 is CASSTSYNEQFF. CDR3 nucleotides: TGTGCCAGCAGCACCTCCTACAATGAGCAGTTCTTC. Supplemented by reference TRBV2 and TRBJ2-1, the full variable domain reads EPEVTQTPSHQVTQMGQEVILRCVPISNHLYFYWYRQILGQKVEFLVSFYNNEISEKSEIFDDQFSVERPDGSNFTLKIRSTKLEDSAMYFCASSTSYNEQFFGPGTRLTVL.

The sample holds many counts of this clonotype. The chain links TRBV7-2 to TRBJ2-3; perhaps TRBD2 as D (6 bases). There are 15 residues in the CDR3. Trimming took off 5 bases at V and 0 bases at J, with 12 bases between the two ends. CDR1 is SGHTA, CDR2 FQGNSA, per germline. In DNA form, the CDR3 reads TGTGCCAGCAGCCCCTCCGGGACTAGCACAGATACGCAGTATTTT. Protein: CASSPSGTSTDTQYF.

This chain uses TRBV28 with TRBJ2-4, with 15 bases that match TRBD2. Germline V CDR1 and CDR2: MDHEN, SYDVKM. The V gene end was trimmed by 6 bases and the J gene end by 11 bases; junction bases not matched to a gene: 8. This CDR3 has 15 residues. The CDR3 here is CASSPPGLAGGLQYF. The CDR3 DNA reads TGTGCCAGCAGCCCTCCGGGACTAGCGGGAGGTCTTCAGTACTTC.

This clonotype was seen repeatedly, ten times or more. The V and J genes are TRBV19 and TRBJ1-1, with no clear D. The CDR3 sequence is 17 residues long. Germline CDR1 and CDR2: LNHDA and SQIVND (reference sequence). Between the trimmed V and J ends, which lost 3 bases and 2 bases, there was a span of 19 bases. CDR3 DNA sequence: TGTGCCAGTAGTATCTATCATGGTGTCGGGAGCAACACTGAAGCTTTCTTT. Its translation is CASSIYHGVGSNTEAFF.

This clonotype came up many times. This chain uses TRBV7-9 with TRBJ1-5; 9 nucleotides align to TRBD1. The CDR3 length is 14 residues. CDR1 is SEHNR, CDR2 FQNEAQ, per germline (reference sequence). The ends lost 5 bases at V and 6 bases at J; junction bases unmatched: 5. In DNA, the CDR3 is TGTGCCAGCAGCAACGGACAGGGGTTTCAGCCCCAGCATTTT. Amino acids: CASSNGQGFQPQHF.

This clonotype has ten or more counts. The CDR3 region is CASSLRLAGRQEQYF. Here the CDR3 DNA reads TGTGCCAGCAGCTTACGGCTAGCGGGGAGGCAGGAGCAGTACTTC. The chain is built from TRBV7-2 and TRBJ2-7; 9 bases match TRBD2. The CDR3 spans 15 residues. The junction had 9 bases not matched to a gene; V was cut back by 2 bases and J by 7 bases. Germline loops: CDR1 SGHTA, CDR2 FQGNSA. The whole variable domain, filled in from reference TRBV7-2 and TRBJ2-7, reads GAGVSQSPSNKVTEKGKDVELRCDPISGHTALYWYRQSLGQGLEFLIYFQGNSAPDKSGLPSDRFSAERTGGSVSTLTIQRTQQEDSAVYLCASSLRLAGRQEQYFGPGTRLTVT.